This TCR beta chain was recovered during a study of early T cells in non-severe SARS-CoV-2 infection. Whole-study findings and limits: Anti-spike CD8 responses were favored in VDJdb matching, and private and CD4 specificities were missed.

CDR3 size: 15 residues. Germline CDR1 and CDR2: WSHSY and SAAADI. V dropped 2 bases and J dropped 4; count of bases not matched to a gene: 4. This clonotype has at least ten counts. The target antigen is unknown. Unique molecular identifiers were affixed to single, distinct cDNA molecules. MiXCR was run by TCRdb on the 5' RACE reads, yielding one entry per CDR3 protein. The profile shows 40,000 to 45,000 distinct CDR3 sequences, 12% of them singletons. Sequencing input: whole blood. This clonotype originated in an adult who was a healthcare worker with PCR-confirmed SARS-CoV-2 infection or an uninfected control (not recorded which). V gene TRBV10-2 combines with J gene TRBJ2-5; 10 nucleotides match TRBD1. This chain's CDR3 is CASSEPRDRGETQYF. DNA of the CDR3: TGCGCCAGCAGTGAGCCGAGGGACAGGGGAGAGACCCAGTACTTC.